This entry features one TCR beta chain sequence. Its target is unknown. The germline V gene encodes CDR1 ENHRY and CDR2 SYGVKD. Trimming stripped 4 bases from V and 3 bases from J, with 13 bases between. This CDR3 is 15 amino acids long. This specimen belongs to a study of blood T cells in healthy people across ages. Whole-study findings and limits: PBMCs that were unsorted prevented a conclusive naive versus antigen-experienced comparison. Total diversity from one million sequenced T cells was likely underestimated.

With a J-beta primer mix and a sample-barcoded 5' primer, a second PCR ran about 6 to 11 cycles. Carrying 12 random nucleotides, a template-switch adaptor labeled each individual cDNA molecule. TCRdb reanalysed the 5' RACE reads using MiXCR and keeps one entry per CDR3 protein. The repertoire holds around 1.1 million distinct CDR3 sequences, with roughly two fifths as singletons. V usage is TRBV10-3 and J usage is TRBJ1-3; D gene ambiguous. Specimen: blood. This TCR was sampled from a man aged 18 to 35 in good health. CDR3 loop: CAISGAHRDGNTIYF. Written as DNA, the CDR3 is TGTGCCATCAGTGGGGCCCACAGAGATGGAAACACCATATATTTT.